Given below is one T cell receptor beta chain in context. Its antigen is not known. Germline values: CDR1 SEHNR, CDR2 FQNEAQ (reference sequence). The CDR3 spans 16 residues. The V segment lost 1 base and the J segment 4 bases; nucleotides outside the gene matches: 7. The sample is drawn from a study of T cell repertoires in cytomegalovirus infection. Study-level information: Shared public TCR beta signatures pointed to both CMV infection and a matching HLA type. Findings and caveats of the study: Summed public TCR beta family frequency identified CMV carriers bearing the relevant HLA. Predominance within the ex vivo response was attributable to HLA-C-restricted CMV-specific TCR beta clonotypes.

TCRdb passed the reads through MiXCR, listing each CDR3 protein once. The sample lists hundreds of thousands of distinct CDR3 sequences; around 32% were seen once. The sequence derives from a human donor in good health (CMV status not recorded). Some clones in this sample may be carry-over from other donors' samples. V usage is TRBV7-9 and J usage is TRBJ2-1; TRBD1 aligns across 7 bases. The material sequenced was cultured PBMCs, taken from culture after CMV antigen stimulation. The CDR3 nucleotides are TGTGCCAGCAGCTTAGAGGTAGGGGGCGTATACAATGAGCAGTTCTTC. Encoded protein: CASSLEVGGVYNEQFF.